A single sample is the source of the 14 T cell receptor beta chains below, sequenced in a study of control samples from healthy donors and cancer patients (dated by TCRdb to 2020 to 2021). The library was obtained by the immunoSEQ multiplex PCR assay. Not all clones reach the TCRdb copy of this immuneACCESS table, which keeps in-frame sequences only. Checked studies attribute under half of the gap to unresolved V genes and leave the rest unexplained. In this sample the table shows fewer than 250,000 clones, around 90% of which occur a single time. Roughly 1.9% of the sample lies in the top ten. The sequenced sample consisted of blood. These receptors all stem from a man aged 25-45 years in good health.

This chain connects TRBV28 to TRBJ2-2, with D possibly matching TRBD2 (5 bases). The CDR3 has 12 residues. CDR1 and CDR2 (germline): MDHEN, SYDVKM. V was shortened by 9 bases and J by 1 base, with 6 bases between the two germline ends. The CDR3 nucleotides are TGTGCCAGTCGGGAGAACACCGGGGAGCTGTTTTTT. It encodes CASRENTGELFF.

J is TRBJ1-1 and V is TRBV3-1 (or the pseudogene TRBV3-2), with unresolved D. The ends were cut back, 2 bases at V and 0 bases at J, with 10 bases in the middle. Germline loops: CDR1 LGHDT, CDR2 YNNKEL (reference sequence). The CDR3 loop spans 15 amino acids. The CDR3 bases are TGTGCCAGCAGCCAATCAGAGTTGATGAACACTGAAGCTTTCTTT. Its translation is CASSQSELMNTEAFF.

This rearrangement joins TRBV11-1 to TRBJ1-2, with D possibly matching TRBD1 (5 bases). The germline V gene has CDR1 SGHAT and CDR2 FQDESV (reference sequence). The CDR3 contains 12 residues. Deletions cut 5 bases from V and 1 base from J, with 5 bases between. Here the CDR3 DNA reads TGTGCCAGCAGCCAGGGTAACTATGGCTACACCTTC. Translated: CASSQGNYGYTF.

The chain has TRBV25-1 and TRBJ1-1; D is possibly TRBD1 (5 bases). This CDR3 is 14 amino acids long. Trimming left V 5 bases short and J 4 bases short, with 14 bases between. Germline loops: CDR1 MGHDK, CDR2 SYGVNS. CDR3 in amino acids: CASSRQGRGTEAFF. CDR3 sequence (DNA): TGTGCCAGCAGTCGGCAGGGCCGGGGCACTGAAGCTTTCTTT.

The V gene is TRBV3-1 (or the pseudogene TRBV3-2), the J gene TRBJ2-7; D remains unclear. Germline V lookup: CDR1 LGHDT, CDR2 YNNKEL (reference sequence). Trimming removed 0 bases from V and 2 bases from J, with 8 bases in between. The CDR3 is 14 amino acids. The CDR3 sequence is CASSQETLPYEQYF. The CDR3 bases are TGTGCCAGCAGCCAAGAGACCCTTCCCTACGAGCAGTACTTC.

The chain combines TRBV27 with TRBJ2-4; 9 positions agree with TRBD1. V lost 4 bases to trimming and J lost 1 base; unmatched junction nucleotides: 5. Germline V gene lookup returns CDR1 MNHEY and CDR2 SMNVEV (reference sequence). This CDR3 comprises 16 residues. For the CDR3, the DNA is TGTGCCAGCAGTTGGACAGGGGTTGTGGCCAAAAACATTCAGTACTTC. Residues: CASSWTGVVAKNIQYF.

This sequence joins TRBV2 and TRBJ1-2, with no clear D. Trimming removed 2 bases from V and 13 bases from J, with 14 bases in between. CDR3 size: 12 residues. Germline loops: CDR1 SNHLY, CDR2 FYNNEI. This CDR3 reads CASSELLRGFTF. The CDR3 coding sequence is TGTGCCAGCAGTGAACTTCTACGGGGTTTCACCTTC. Complete variable domain (other parts from reference TRBV2 and TRBJ1-2): EPEVTQTPSHQVTQMGQEVILRCVPISNHLYFYWYRQILGQKVEFLVSFYNNEISEKSEIFDDQFSVERPDGSNFTLKIRSTKLEDSAMYFCASSELLRGFTFGSGTRLTVV.

The chain recombines TRBV12-5 with TRBJ1-6; 8 bases line up with TRBD1. Losses at the gene ends were 3 bases for V and 9 bases for J; bases not matched to a gene: 4. Per germline, CDR1 LGHNT and CDR2 FRNRAP. The CDR3 extends over 14 amino acids. Here the CDR3 DNA reads TGTGCTAGTGGTTTCCAGGGGGCCTCTTCACCCCTCCACTTT. It is translated as CASGFQGASSPLHF.

The chain has TRBV7-6 and TRBJ2-1; TRBD2 matches at 10 bases. CDR1 and CDR2 from the germline V gene are SGHVS and FNYEAQ. Losses at the gene ends were 5 bases for V and 8 bases for J; bases not matched to a gene: 9. CDR3 size: 15 residues. CDR3 sequence reads: CASSRISGGAYEQFF. The CDR3 bases are TGTGCCAGCAGCCGCATCAGCGGGGGGGCCTATGAGCAGTTCTTC.

The rearrangement uses TRBV3-1 (or the pseudogene TRBV3-2) and TRBJ1-5; unclear D gene. The CDR3 is 14 residues long. Trimming stripped 1 base from V and 6 bases from J, with 10 bases between. CDR1 and CDR2 from the germline V gene are LGHDT and YNNKEL (reference sequence). In DNA form, the CDR3 reads TGTGCCAGCAGCCAAGTGGCAGACGGTCAGCCCCAGCATTTT. This codes for CASSQVADGQPQHF.

The chain has TRBV2 and TRBJ1-1; D is possibly TRBD1 (6 bases). V lost 6 bases and J lost 0, with 14 bases in between. Germline V gene data show CDR1 as SNHLY and CDR2 as FYNNEI. The CDR3 contains 15 residues. The CDR3: CASRAGTSMNTEAFF. CDR3 sequence (DNA): TGTGCCAGCAGAGCCGGGACAAGTATGAACACTGAAGCTTTCTTT.

In this sample, this clone turned up once. V and J are TRBV5-6 and TRBJ2-1; TRBD2 matches at 8 bases. The germline gives CDR1 SGHDT, CDR2 YYEEEE. This CDR3 is 17 amino acids long. V was clipped by 1 base and J by 4 bases; unmatched bases: 10. CDR3 coding DNA: TGTGCCAGCAGCTTGAGGAGATCAGCGGGGGCGTACAATGAGCAGTTCTTC. As protein: CASSLRRSAGAYNEQFF.

This clone occurred once. The rearrangement uses TRBV7-9 and TRBJ1-5; D is unresolved. The CDR3 sequence is 15 residues long. Trimming took off 8 bases at V and 5 bases at J, with 19 bases between the two ends. Germline V gene lookup returns CDR1 SEHNR and CDR2 FQNEAQ (reference sequence). The CDR3 region is CASGGVRQIYQPQHF. CDR3 nucleotide sequence: TGTGCCAGCGGAGGAGTTCGGCAGATTTATCAGCCCCAGCATTTT.

This clone occurred a few times. The chain couples TRBV19 to TRBJ1-2; 7 bases match TRBD1. The CDR3 contains 15 residues. Germline CDR1 reads LNHDA; CDR2 reads SQIVND (reference sequence). V dropped 2 bases and J dropped 2; count of bases not matched to a gene: 5. This chain's CDR3 is CASSIQPGQNYGYTF. CDR3 nucleotides: TGTGCCAGTAGTATACAACCGGGACAGAACTATGGCTACACCTTC.